This T cell receptor beta chain was retrieved from a study of follicular helper T cells after annual influenza vaccination. Overall study: Some donors were sampled over the 2013-2014, 2014-2015 and 2015-2016 vaccinations.

The CDR3 is made up of 15 amino acids. Trimming shortened V by 1 base and J by 7 bases, and 11 bases separated the two germline ends. Germline CDR1 is SGHTA and CDR2 is FQGNSA. Sequencing was performed with immunoSEQ multiplex PCR; in TCRdb, only in-frame clones are kept and a portion is missing. Of 3,000 to 4,000 clones in the sample, roughly 82% were seen once. Documented time point: 2014-2015 season, 7 days after vaccination. The chain combines TRBV7-2 with TRBJ1-6; D may be TRBD1 (6 bases). The origin of this receptor is an adult who received the influenza vaccine. The sequenced sample was CXCR5- memory CD4+ T cells sorted from blood, obtained 7 days after influenza vaccination. The CDR3 protein is CASSLGGQWNSPLHF. In nucleotides, the CDR3 is TGTGCCAGCAGCTTAGGAGGACAGTGGAATTCACCCCTCCACTTT. Based on the CDR3 plus reference TRBV7-2 and TRBJ1-6, the full variable domain is GAGVSQSPSNKVTEKGKDVELRCDPISGHTALYWYRQSLGQGLEFLIYFQGNSAPDKSGLPSDRFSAERTGGSVSTLTIQRTQQEDSAVYLCASSLGGQWNSPLHFGNGTRLTVT.